The 21 T cell receptor beta chains presented below share a single source sample, sequenced in a study of graft-versus-host responses after intestinal transplantation. Profiling relied on immunoSEQ multiplex PCR, and the TCRdb table lists in-frame clones only, not all of them. The data hold some 13,000 clones, with around two thirds observed a single time. Intraepithelial and lamina propria lymphocytes were released after the graft tissue was processed. Sequenced here: ileum tissue, sampled 16 days after intestinal transplant. These receptors were taken from a human patient who received an intestinal transplant, so some T cells may come from the graft donor.

The chain uses TRBV11-2 and TRBJ2-7, with D perhaps TRBD2 (5 bases). CDR3 length: 16 residues. CDR1 SGHAT and CDR2 FQNNGV come from the germline V gene. Trimming pared 2 bases from V and 6 bases from J, leaving 20 bases between. CDR3 amino acids: CASSLNRLRGGLEQYF. CDR3 coding DNA: TGTGCCAGCAGCTTAAATCGCCTTCGGGGTGGGCTCGAGCAGTACTTC.

This chain connects TRBV25-1 to TRBJ2-1; tentatively, D is TRBD1 (6 bases). CDR3 length equals 14 residues. The V end lost 5 bases, the J end lost 9 bases, and 17 bases lay between the germline ends. Germline-derived CDR1 and CDR2 are MGHDK and SYGVNS. The DNA for the CDR3 is TGTGCCAGCAGTAGGGGTGGGGGCGTCGGTGAGCAGTTCTTC. It yields the protein CASSRGGGVGEQFF.

V and J are TRBV4-2 and TRBJ2-1, with 7 bases matching TRBD2. The CDR3 has 15 residues. Germline V CDR1 and CDR2: LGHNA, YNFKEQ. V lost 4 bases to trimming and J lost 0 bases; unmatched junction nucleotides: 3. The CDR3 sequence: CASSPLAVSYNEQFF. CDR3 DNA sequence: TGTGCCAGCAGCCCTCTAGCGGTCTCCTACAATGAGCAGTTCTTC.

V and J are TRBV5-6 and TRBJ1-2; no reliable D call. The CDR3 sequence is 12 residues long. Trimming removed 1 base from V and 6 bases from J, with 7 bases in between. Germline CDR1 is SGHDT and CDR2 is YYEEEE. The CDR3 nucleotides are TGTGCCAGCAGCTTGATTAGTCATGGCTACACCTTC. Translating it yields CASSLISHGYTF. The full variable domain, completed using reference TRBV5-6 and TRBJ1-2, is DAGVTQSPTHLIKTRGQQVTLRCSPKSGHDTVSWYQQALGQGPQFIFQYYEEEERQRGNFPDRFSGHQFPNYSSELNVNALLLGDSALYLCASSLISHGYTFGSGTRLTVV.

This clone is a singleton in its sample. The chain carries TRBV4-3 and TRBJ1-5; 7 bases map to TRBD1. This CDR3 contains 15 residues. Germline V gene data show CDR1 as LGHNA and CDR2 as YSLEER. V dropped 0 bases and J dropped 5; count of bases not matched to a gene: 4. This CDR3 reads CASSQDGTEYQPQHF. The DNA for the CDR3 is TGCGCCAGCAGCCAAGATGGGACAGAATATCAGCCCCAGCATTTT.

This chain uses TRBV25-1 with TRBJ2-7; the match to TRBD1 covers 9 bases. The CDR3 totals 16 residues. J was trimmed by 2 bases and V by 3 bases; bases with no gene match: 8. Germline V gene sequence: CDR1 MGHDK, CDR2 SYGVNS. The CDR3 DNA reads TGTGCCAGCAGTGACGCCAGGGACAGGGTCACCTACGAGCAGTACTTC. Translation: CASSDARDRVTYEQYF.

The genes are TRBV6-1 and TRBJ1-2; TRBD1 matches 7 bases. Unmatched junction bases numbered 12, after V lost 4 bases and J lost 4 bases. The CDR3 runs 16 residues. CDR1 and CDR2 from the germline V gene are MNHNS and SASEGT. The CDR3 DNA sequence: TGTGCCAGCAGTGTGGGATCGACAGGGATCGGCTATGGCTACACCTTC. It translates to CASSVGSTGIGYGYTF.

This chain connects TRBV20-1 to TRBJ2-4; weak D call: TRBD2 (5 bases). This CDR3 spans 10 amino acids. CDR1 is DFQATT and CDR2 is SNEGSKA in the germline V gene (reference sequence). The germline V and J ends were trimmed by 6 bases and 13 bases, with 13 bases remaining between them. The CDR3 bases are TGCAGTGCCGGCTGGGAGATACAGTACTTC. This gives the protein CSAGWEIQYF.

In this sample, this clone is medium-sized. The chain links TRBV7-9 to TRBJ1-2; a weak D match, TRBD1 (6 bases). V shed 6 bases and J shed 6 bases, with 11 bases lying between them. The CDR3 runs to 12 residues. The germline V gene encodes CDR1 SEHNR and CDR2 FQNEAQ (reference sequence). In DNA form, the CDR3 reads TGTGCCAGCAGGGAAACAGGGAATGGCTACACCTTC. Its translation: CASRETGNGYTF.

This chain joins TRBV6-1 and TRBJ2-1; tentatively, D is TRBD1 (5 bases). The CDR3 has 10 residues. Germline V gene data show CDR1 as MNHNS and CDR2 as SASEGT. V was clipped by 9 bases and J by 7 bases, with 7 bases between them. CDR3 loop: CASRQNEQFF. The CDR3, as DNA: TGTGCCAGTCGACAGAATGAGCAGTTCTTC.

The chain is built from TRBV5-1 and TRBJ2-2; 14 positions match TRBD2. V trimming: 3 bases; J trimming: 6 bases; junction bases outside the gene matches: 10. The CDR3 is 18 residues long. CDR1 and CDR2 from the germline V gene are SGHRS and YFSETQ. The CDR3 sequence is CASSSGLAGVLLSGELFF. CDR3 in DNA: TGCGCCAGCAGCTCGGGACTAGCGGGAGTATTGTTGTCCGGGGAGCTGTTTTTT.

This clone was detected once. V and J are TRBV5-1 and TRBJ2-7; D perhaps matches TRBD1 (5 bases). The CDR3 has 14 residues. CDR1 is SGHRS, CDR2 YFSETQ, per germline. V lost 0 bases and J lost 4, with 11 bases in between. The CDR3 spells CASSLDQGLYEQYF. The CDR3 DNA follows: TGCGCCAGCAGCTTGGACCAGGGATTGTACGAGCAGTACTTC.

Regarding this clone: The junction departs from the called germline gene at one end, perhaps through a read error. The chain carries TRBV5-4 and TRBJ2-6; weak D call: TRBD2 (6 bases). The germline V gene encodes CDR1 SGHNT and CDR2 YYREEE (reference sequence). This CDR3 is built from 15 residues. The CDR3, as DNA: TGTGCCAGCAGTTTGGAGGGGTCTGGGGCCAACGTCCTGACTTTC. Translation: CASSLEGSGANVLTF.

Concerning this clone itself: One end of the junction does not line up with germline, which may come from a read error. The gene calls are TRBV19 and TRBJ1-2; the match to TRBD1 covers 7 bases. This CDR3 contains 13 residues. CDR1 and CDR2 (germline): LNHDA, SQIVND (reference sequence). CDR3 in amino acids: CASSVDRDYGYTF. The CDR3 coding sequence is TGTGCCAGTAGTGTAGACAGGGACTATGGCTACACCTTC.

V usage is TRBV4-1 and J usage is TRBJ2-1, with no clear D. The CDR3 totals 17 residues. Trimming took 0 bases from V and 2 from J, leaving 14 bases between them. Germline V gene sequence: CDR1 MGHRA, CDR2 YSYEKL. The chain's CDR3 is CASSQERGPPTYNEQFF. CDR3 sequence (DNA): TGCGCCAGCAGCCAAGAACGAGGTCCTCCTACCTACAATGAGCAGTTCTTC.

The CDR3 sequence is CASSQLAGGTDTQYF. The CDR3 DNA follows: TGCGCCAGCAGCCAACTAGCGGGAGGCACAGATACGCAGTATTTT. J is TRBJ2-3 and V is TRBV4-1; 10 nucleotides align to TRBD2. This CDR3 spans 15 amino acids. Germline loops: CDR1 MGHRA, CDR2 YSYEKL. The J segment lost 1 base and the V segment lost 2 bases, leaving 0 bases of the junction unmatched.

J is TRBJ1-4 and V is TRBV28; 7 bases are a match to TRBD1. The germline gives CDR1 MDHEN, CDR2 SYDVKM. The CDR3 contains 13 residues. With 8 bases clipped from V and 7 bases from J, the junction kept 7 bases outside the gene matches. The CDR3: CASGTASFEKLFF. CDR3 in DNA: TGTGCCAGCGGGACAGCGTCTTTTGAAAAACTGTTTTTT.

The chain is built from TRBV7-2 and TRBJ2-1; the D gene is possibly TRBD2 (6 bases). V lost 1 base and J lost 4, with 11 bases in between. Germline CDR1 SGHTA, CDR2 FQGNSA. The CDR3 has 15 residues. The CDR3 protein is CASSLVGGGYNEQFF. DNA for the CDR3: TGTGCCAGCAGCTTAGTCGGGGGTGGGTACAATGAGCAGTTCTTC.

The chain is built from TRBV7-4 and TRBJ1-2; D is possibly TRBD1 (6 bases). Looked up from germline, CDR1 is SGHVT and CDR2 is SQSDAQ. V lost 7 bases and J lost 2, with 17 bases in between. CDR3 length: 15 residues. As DNA, the CDR3 is TGTGCCAGCACCCTGATCCTGGACAGAAACTATGGCTACACCTTC. Protein product: CASTLILDRNYGYTF.

This clone was counted a few times. The chain couples TRBV9 to TRBJ2-7; a possible D gene is TRBD2 (6 bases). This CDR3 is built from 14 residues. The V and J ends lost 0 bases and 0 bases respectively, with 7 bases between them. CDR1 SGDLS and CDR2 YYNGEE come from the germline V gene. The CDR3 reads CASSVGGVSYEQYF. CDR3 DNA sequence: TGTGCCAGCAGCGTAGGGGGGGTCTCCTACGAGCAGTACTTC.

This clone showed up just a few times. V gene TRBV30 combines with J gene TRBJ1-4, with unresolved D. V lost 5 bases, J lost 0 bases, and 13 bases lay in between. Germline V gene lookup returns CDR1 GTSNPN and CDR2 SVGIG (reference sequence). CDR3 length: 15 residues. The CDR3 region is CAWRPPGATNEKLFF. In DNA form, the CDR3 reads TGTGCCTGGCGTCCCCCAGGTGCAACTAATGAAAAACTGTTTTTT.